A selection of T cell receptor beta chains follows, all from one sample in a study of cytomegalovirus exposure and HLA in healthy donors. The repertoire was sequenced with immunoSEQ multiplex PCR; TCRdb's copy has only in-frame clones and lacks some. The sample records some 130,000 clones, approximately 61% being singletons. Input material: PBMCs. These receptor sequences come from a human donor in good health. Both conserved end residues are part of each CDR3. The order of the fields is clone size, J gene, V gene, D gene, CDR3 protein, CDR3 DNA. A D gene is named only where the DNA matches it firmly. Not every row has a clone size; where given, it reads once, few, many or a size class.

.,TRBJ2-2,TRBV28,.,CASSQIGELFF,TGTGCCAGCAGCCAAATCGGGGAGCTGTTTTTT
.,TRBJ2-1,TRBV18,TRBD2,CASSPSGTSGRAILEFF,TGTGCCAGCTCACCATCCGGGACTAGCGGGAGGGCCATTTTGGAGTTCTTC
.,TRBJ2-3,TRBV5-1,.,CASSLRTVSSTDTQYF,TGCGCCAGCAGCTTACGGACAGTCTCTAGCACAGATACGCAGTATTTT
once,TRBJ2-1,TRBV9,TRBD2,CASSVTSGPYNEQFF,TGTGCCAGCAGCGTTACTAGCGGACCTTACAATGAGCAGTTCTTC
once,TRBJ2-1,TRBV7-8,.,CASCLQGSSYNEQFF,TGTGCCAGCTGCCTCCAGGGTTCTAGCTACAATGAGCAGTTCTTC
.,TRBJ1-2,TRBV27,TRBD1,CASRGDRRLGYTF,TGTGCCAGCAGAGGGGACAGGCGGCTCGGCTACACCTTC
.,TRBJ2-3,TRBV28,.,CASSSGGQGTDTQYF,TGTGCCAGCAGTTCAGGAGGGCAGGGCACAGATACGCAGTATTTT
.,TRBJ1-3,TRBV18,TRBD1,CASSPLGQGDTIYF,TGTGCCAGCTCACCACTGGGACAGGGGGACACCATATATTTT
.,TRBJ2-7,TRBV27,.,CASSLSRGFRGEQYF,TGTGCCAGCAGTTTATCCCGGGGATTTAGGGGGGAGCAGTACTTC
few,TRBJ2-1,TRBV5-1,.,CASSSTGYEQFF,TGCGCCAGCAGCTCTACAGGGTATGAGCAGTTCTTC
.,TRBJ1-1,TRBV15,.,CATSRWETTTEAFF,TGTGCCACCAGCAGGTGGGAGACCACCACTGAAGCTTTCTTT
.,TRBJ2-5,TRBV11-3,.,CASSTRTQRTKKYQETQYF,TGTGCCAGCAGCACAAGAACCCAAAGGACAAAGAAGTACCAAGAGACCCAGTACTTC
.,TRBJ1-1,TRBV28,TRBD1,CASSFVLPTGWTEAFF,TGTGCCAGCAGTTTTGTGCTGCCGACAGGGTGGACTGAAGCTTTCTTT
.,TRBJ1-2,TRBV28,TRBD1,CASSEGGLGYGYTF,TGTGCCAGCAGTGAAGGGGGCCTGGGATATGGCTACACCTTC
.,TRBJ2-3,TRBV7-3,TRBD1,CASSLTRGGTGGHGGTDTQYF,TGTGCCAGCAGCCTAACTCGAGGCGGGACAGGGGGCCATGGAGGCACAGATACGCAGTATTTT
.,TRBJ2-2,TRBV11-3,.,CASSRRSGDTGELFF,TGTGCCAGCAGCCGCCGGTCGGGGGACACCGGGGAGCTGTTTTTT
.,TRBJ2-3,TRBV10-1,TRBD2,CASSDGSGMRTDTQYF,TGCGCCAGCAGTGATGGTAGCGGGATGAGGACAGATACGCAGTATTTT
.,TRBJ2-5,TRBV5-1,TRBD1,CASSPTGTGQETQYF,TGCGCCAGCAGCCCCACGGGGACAGGGCAAGAGACCCAGTACTTC
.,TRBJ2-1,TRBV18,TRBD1,CASSPRQGRRNEQFF,TGTGCCAGCTCACCAAGACAGGGTCGGAGGAATGAGCAGTTCTTC
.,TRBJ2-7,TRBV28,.,CASSSGWADYEQYF,TGTGCCAGCTCCTCGGGGTGGGCGGACTACGAGCAGTACTTC
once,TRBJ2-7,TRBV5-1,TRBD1,CASSLTGGYEQYF,TGCGCCAGCAGCCTGACAGGGGGGTACGAGCAGTACTTC
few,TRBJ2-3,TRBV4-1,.,CASSQREYSDTQYF,TGCGCCAGCAGCCAACGAGAGTACTCAGATACGCAGTATTTT
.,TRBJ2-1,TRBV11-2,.,CASSLGGHEQFF,TGTGCCAGCAGCTTGGGAGGCCATGAGCAGTTCTTC
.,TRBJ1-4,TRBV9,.,CASSATAATNEKLFF,TGTGCCAGCAGCGCGACAGCTGCAACTAATGAAAAACTGTTTTTT
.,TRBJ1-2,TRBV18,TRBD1,CASSPGTGSGYGYTF,TGTGCCAGCTCACCCGGGACAGGGAGCGGCTATGGCTACACCTTC
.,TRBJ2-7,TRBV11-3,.,CASSLEQGYEQYF,TGTGCCAGCAGCTTAGAGCAGGGCTACGAGCAGTACTTC
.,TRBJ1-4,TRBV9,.,CASSVPGNNEKLFF,TGTGCCAGCAGCGTACCAGGGAATAATGAAAAACTGTTTTTT
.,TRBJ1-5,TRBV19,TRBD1,CASSTKNRGSNQPQHF,TGTGCCAGTAGTACCAAGAACAGGGGAAGCAATCAGCCCCAGCATTTT
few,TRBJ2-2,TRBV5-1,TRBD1,CASSTWGQGVLKRPGELFF,TGCGCCAGCAGCACCTGGGGACAGGGGGTACTGAAACGACCCGGGGAGCTGTTTTTT
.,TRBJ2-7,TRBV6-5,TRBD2,CASSPTSGTYEQYF,TGTGCCAGCAGTCCGACTAGCGGTACCTACGAGCAGTACTTC
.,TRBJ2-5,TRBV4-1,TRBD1,CASSQDWTGGGETQYF,TGCGCCAGCAGCCAAGATTGGACAGGGGGCGGAGAGACCCAGTACTTC
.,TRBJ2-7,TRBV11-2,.,CASSVGSSYEQYF,TGTGCCAGCTCGGTGGGCAGTTCCTACGAGCAGTACTTC
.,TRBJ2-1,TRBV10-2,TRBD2,CASSPAYGTSGMNEQFF,TGCGCCAGCAGTCCAGCGTACGGGACTAGCGGGATGAATGAGCAGTTCTTC
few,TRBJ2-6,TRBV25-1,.,CASSGARPSGANVLTF,TGTGCCAGCAGTGGAGCGCGGCCCTCTGGGGCCAACGTCCTGACTTTC
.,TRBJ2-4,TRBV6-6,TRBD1,CASSSPRPTGNIQYF,TGTGCCAGCAGTTCCCCGAGACCGACAGGGAACATTCAGTACTTC
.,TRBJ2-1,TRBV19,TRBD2,CASIKSREREGSDEQFF,TGTGCCAGTATCAAGAGCAGGGAGCGGGAGGGTTCCGATGAGCAGTTCTTC
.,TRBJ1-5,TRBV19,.,CASSILGRYSNQPQHF,TGTGCCAGTAGTATACTGGGCAGATATAGCAATCAGCCCCAGCATTTT
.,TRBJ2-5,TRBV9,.,CASSEPGASETQYF,TGTGCCAGCAGCGAGCCTGGGGCCTCCGAGACCCAGTACTTC
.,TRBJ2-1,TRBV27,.,CASSLSRWDNDDNEQFF,TGTGCCAGCAGTTTATCGAGGTGGGACAATGACGACAATGAGCAGTTCTTC
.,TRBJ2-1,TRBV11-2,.,CASSLLLAPSSYNEQFF,TGTGCCAGCAGCCTGCTACTAGCACCGAGCTCCTACAATGAGCAGTTCTTC
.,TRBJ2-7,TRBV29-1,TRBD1,CSVPKGQGYEQYF,TGCAGCGTGCCGAAGGGACAGGGCTACGAGCAGTACTTC
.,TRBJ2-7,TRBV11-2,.,CASSPSGYEQYF,TGTGCCAGCAGCCCCAGTGGTTACGAGCAGTACTTC